This TCR beta chain was recovered during a study of neoadjuvant nivolumab and ipilimumab in lung cancer. V was clipped by 2 bases and J by 3 bases, with 10 bases between them. This CDR3 contains 14 residues. The germline CDR1 and CDR2 sequences are SGHTA and FQGNSA. Study observations and caveats: Only a small number of samples underwent TCR sequencing. Pretherapy blood TCR richness correlated positively with resected tumor richness. Compared with tumor-adjacent uninvolved lung, resected tumors showed greater richness and clonality. Only a single major-pathologic-response sample was available for clonality analysis.

As to this clone: Its matching antigen is unknown.

Clones were read by immunoSEQ multiplex PCR, and TCRdb kept only the in-frame ones, dropping some. This sample has 20,000 or so clones; 65% to 80% occur once, and the top ten carry more than 6%. The origin of this receptor is an adult with non-small cell lung cancer. The chain combines TRBV7-2 with TRBJ1-1; D call uncertain. The sample in question was tumor tissue, obtained after neoadjuvant nivolumab, alone or with ipilimumab, at or shortly before surgery. As DNA, the CDR3 is TGTGCCAGCAGCTTATGGGATGCCGACACTGAAGCTTTCTTT. Its translation: CASSLWDADTEAFF. The variable domain in full, completed from reference TRBV7-2 and TRBJ1-1, reads GAGVSQSPSNKVTEKGKDVELRCDPISGHTALYWYRQSLGQGLEFLIYFQGNSAPDKSGLPSDRFSAERTGGSVSTLTIQRTQQEDSAVYLCASSLWDADTEAFFGQGTRLTVV.